The clone carrying this T cell receptor beta chain was observed many times. The source of the sample is a study of human T cells and chemical hapten exposure. One entry per CDR3 protein results from TCRdb running MiXCR on the RACE reads. Of tens of thousands of distinct CDR3 sequences listed, roughly 10% are singletons. V shed 3 bases, J shed 3 bases, and the junction held 8 bases outside the gene matches. Germline CDR1 is MGHRA and CDR2 is YSYEKL. The CDR3 loop spans 16 amino acids. Indicated time point: patch test 3, about 24 weeks after DPC sensitization. Sample treatment: therapeutic diphenylcyclopropenone sensitization with weekly scalp DPC.

The chain is built from TRBV4-1 and TRBJ2-7, with 10 positions matching TRBD1. This sequence originates from a woman in her forties or fifties with alopecia areata. Some clones in this sample may be carry-over from other donors' samples. Specimen: whole blood, collected in connection with sensitization to the hapten diphenylcyclopropenone (DPC). The CDR3 loop reads CASSHHPRDRGYEQYF. Here the CDR3 DNA reads TGCGCCAGCAGCCACCATCCCCGGGACAGGGGCTACGAGCAGTACTTC.